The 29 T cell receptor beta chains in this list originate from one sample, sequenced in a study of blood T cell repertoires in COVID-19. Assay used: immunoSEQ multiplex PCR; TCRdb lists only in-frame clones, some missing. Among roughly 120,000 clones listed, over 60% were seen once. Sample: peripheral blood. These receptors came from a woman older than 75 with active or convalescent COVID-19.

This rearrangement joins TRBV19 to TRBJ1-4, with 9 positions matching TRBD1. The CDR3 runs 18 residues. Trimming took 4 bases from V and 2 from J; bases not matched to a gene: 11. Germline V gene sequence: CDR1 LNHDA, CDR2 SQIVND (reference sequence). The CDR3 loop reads CASSSSGTGSVTNEKLFF. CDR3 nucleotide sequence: TGTGCCAGTAGTAGTTCCGGGACAGGGTCAGTGACTAATGAAAAACTGTTTTTT. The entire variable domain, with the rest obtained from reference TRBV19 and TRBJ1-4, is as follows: DGGITQSPKYLFRKEGQNVTLSCEQNLNHDAMYWYRQDPGQGLRLIYYSQIVNDFQKGDIAEGYSVSREKKESFPLTVTSAQKNPTAFYLCASSSSGTGSVTNEKLFFGSGTQLSVL.

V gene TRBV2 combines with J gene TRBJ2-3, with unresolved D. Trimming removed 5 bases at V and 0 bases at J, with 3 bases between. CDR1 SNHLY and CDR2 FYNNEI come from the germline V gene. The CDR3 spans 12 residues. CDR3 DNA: TGTGCCAGCAGTCAGAGCACAGATACGCAGTATTTT. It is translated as CASSQSTDTQYF.

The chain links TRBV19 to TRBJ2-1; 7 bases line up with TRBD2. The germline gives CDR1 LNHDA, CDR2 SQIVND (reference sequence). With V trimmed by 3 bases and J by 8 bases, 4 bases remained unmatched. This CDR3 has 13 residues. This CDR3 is CASSIPGGHEQFF. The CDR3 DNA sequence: TGTGCCAGTAGTATCCCGGGGGGACATGAGCAGTTCTTC.

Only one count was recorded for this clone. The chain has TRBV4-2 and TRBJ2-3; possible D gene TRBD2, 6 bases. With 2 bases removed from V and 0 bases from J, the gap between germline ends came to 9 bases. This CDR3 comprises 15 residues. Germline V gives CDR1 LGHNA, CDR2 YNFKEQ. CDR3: CASSQISGSTDTQYF. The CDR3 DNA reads TGTGCCAGCAGCCAAATTAGCGGTAGCACAGATACGCAGTATTTT.

CDR3 loop: CASSHGQGDGYTF. Written as DNA, the CDR3 is TGTGCCAGCTCACATGGACAGGGGGATGGCTACACCTTC. The chain carries TRBV18 and TRBJ1-2, with 10 positions matching TRBD1. Germline values: CDR1 KGHSH, CDR2 LQKENI. The CDR3 extends over 13 amino acids. J lost 6 bases, V lost 4 bases, and 2 bases had no gene match.

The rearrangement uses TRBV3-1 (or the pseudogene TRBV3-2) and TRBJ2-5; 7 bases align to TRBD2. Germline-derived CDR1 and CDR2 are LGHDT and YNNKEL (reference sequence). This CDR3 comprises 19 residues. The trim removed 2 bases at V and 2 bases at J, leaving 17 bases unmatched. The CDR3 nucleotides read TGTGCCAGCAGCCAAAAGGGGCCCCGGTCTAGCGGATATCAAGAGACCCAGTACTTC. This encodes CASSQKGPRSSGYQETQYF.

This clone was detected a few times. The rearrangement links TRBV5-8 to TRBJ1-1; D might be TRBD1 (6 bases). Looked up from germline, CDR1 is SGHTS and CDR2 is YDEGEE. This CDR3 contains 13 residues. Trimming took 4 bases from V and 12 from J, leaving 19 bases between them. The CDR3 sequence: CASSLIKRDKSFF. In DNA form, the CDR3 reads TGTGCCAGCAGCCTCATAAAACGGGACAAATCTTTCTTT.

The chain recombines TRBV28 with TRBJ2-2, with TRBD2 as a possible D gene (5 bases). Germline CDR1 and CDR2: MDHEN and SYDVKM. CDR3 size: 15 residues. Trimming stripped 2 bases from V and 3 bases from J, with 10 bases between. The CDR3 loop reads CASSLEGKDTGELFF. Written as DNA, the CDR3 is TGTGCCAGCAGTTTAGAGGGCAAAGACACCGGGGAGCTGTTTTTT.

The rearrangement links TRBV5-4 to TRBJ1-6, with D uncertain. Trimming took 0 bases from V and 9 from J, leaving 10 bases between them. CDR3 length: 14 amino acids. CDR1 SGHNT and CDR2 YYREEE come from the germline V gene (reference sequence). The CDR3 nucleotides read TGTGCCAGCAGCTTGGAAGCCGAGGGTTCACCCCTCCACTTT. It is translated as CASSLEAEGSPLHF.

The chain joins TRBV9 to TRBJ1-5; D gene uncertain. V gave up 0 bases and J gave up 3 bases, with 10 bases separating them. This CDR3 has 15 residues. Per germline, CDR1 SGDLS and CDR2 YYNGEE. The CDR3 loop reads CASSVAGDFNQPQHF. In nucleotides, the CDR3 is TGTGCCAGCAGCGTAGCTGGAGACTTCAATCAGCCCCAGCATTTT. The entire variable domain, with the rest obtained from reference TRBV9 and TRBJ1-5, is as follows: DSGVTQTPKHLITATGQRVTLRCSPRSGDLSVYWYQQSLDQGLQFLIQYYNGEERAKGNILERFSAQQFPDLHSELNLSSLELGDSALYFCASSVAGDFNQPQHFGDGTRLSIL.

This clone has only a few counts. The CDR3 DNA sequence: TGCGCCAGCAGCTTACCGAGTGACTATGGCTACACCTTC. Translated: CASSLPSDYGYTF. The chain recombines TRBV5-1 with TRBJ1-2; no reliable D call. V was pared by 2 bases and J by 3 bases, with 8 bases between. Germline CDR1 is SGHRS and CDR2 is YFSETQ. The CDR3 is 13 residues long.

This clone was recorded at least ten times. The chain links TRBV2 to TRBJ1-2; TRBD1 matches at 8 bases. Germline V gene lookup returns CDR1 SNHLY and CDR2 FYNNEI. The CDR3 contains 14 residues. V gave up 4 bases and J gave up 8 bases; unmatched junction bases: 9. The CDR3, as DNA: TGTGCCAGCAGTGCGGACGGGACAGGCTGGGGCTACACCTTC. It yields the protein CASSADGTGWGYTF. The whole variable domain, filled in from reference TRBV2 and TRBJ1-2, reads EPEVTQTPSHQVTQMGQEVILRCVPISNHLYFYWYRQILGQKVEFLVSFYNNEISEKSEIFDDQFSVERPDGSNFTLKIRSTKLEDSAMYFCASSADGTGWGYTFGSGTRLTVV.

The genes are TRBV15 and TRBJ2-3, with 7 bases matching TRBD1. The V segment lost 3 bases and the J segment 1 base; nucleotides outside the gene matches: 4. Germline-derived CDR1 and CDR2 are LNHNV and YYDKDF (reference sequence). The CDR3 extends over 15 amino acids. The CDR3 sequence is CATSRTGYRTDTQYF. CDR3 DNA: TGTGCCACCAGCAGGACAGGGTATCGCACAGATACGCAGTATTTT.

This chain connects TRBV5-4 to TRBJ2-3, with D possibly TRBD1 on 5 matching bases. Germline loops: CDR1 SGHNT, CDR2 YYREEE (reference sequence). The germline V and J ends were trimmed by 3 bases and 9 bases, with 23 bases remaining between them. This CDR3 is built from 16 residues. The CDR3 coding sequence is TGTGCCAGCAGCTCCCCCCGTGGGGCGTTCGCCGGGACGCAGTATTTT. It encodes CASSSPRGAFAGTQYF.

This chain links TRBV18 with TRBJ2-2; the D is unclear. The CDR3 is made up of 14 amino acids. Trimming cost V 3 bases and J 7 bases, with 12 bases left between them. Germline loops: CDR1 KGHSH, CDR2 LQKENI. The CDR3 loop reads CASSPYGGSGELFF. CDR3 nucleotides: TGTGCCAGCTCACCGTACGGTGGTAGCGGGGAGCTGTTTTTT.

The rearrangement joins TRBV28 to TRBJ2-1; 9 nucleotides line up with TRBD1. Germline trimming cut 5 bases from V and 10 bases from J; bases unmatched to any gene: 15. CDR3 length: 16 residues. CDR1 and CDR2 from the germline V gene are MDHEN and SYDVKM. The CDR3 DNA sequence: TGTGCCAGCAGTGCGTGGGTGGGACAGGGCGACGACGAGCAGTTCTTC. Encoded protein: CASSAWVGQGDDEQFF.

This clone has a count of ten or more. The CDR3 loop is CASSNGERVAHEQYF. CDR3 nucleotide sequence: TGTGCCAGCTCCAACGGGGAGCGGGTTGCCCACGAGCAGTACTTC. This rearrangement joins TRBV6-5 to TRBJ2-7; TRBD2 might be the D (6 bases). The CDR3 totals 15 residues. V shed 8 bases and J shed 5 bases, with 22 bases lying between them. The germline CDR1 and CDR2 sequences are MNHEY and SVGAGI.

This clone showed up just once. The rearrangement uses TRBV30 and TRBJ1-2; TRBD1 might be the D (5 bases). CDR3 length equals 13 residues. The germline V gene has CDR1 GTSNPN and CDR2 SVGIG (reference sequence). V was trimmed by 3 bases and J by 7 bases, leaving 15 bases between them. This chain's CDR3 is CAWSPRQGLGYTF. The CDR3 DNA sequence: TGTGCCTGGAGCCCGAGGCAGGGTCTTGGCTACACCTTC.

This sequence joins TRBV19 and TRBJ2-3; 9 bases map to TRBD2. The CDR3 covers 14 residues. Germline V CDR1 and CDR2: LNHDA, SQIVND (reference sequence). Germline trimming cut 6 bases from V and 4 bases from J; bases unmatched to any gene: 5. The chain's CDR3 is CASSTSGPADTQYF. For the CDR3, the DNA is TGTGCCAGTAGCACTAGCGGGCCGGCAGATACGCAGTATTTT.

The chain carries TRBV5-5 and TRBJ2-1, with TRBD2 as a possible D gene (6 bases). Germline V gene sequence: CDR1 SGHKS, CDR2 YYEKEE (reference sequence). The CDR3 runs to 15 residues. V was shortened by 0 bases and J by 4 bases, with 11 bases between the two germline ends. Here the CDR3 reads CASSLAGVPYNEQFF. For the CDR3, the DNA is TGTGCCAGCAGCTTGGCGGGGGTACCGTACAATGAGCAGTTCTTC. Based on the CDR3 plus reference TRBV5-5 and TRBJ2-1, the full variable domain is DAGVTQSPTHLIKTRGQQVTLRCSPISGHKSVSWYQQVLGQGPQFIFQYYEKEERGRGNFPDRFSARQFPNYSSELNVNALLLGDSALYLCASSLAGVPYNEQFFGPGTRLTVL.

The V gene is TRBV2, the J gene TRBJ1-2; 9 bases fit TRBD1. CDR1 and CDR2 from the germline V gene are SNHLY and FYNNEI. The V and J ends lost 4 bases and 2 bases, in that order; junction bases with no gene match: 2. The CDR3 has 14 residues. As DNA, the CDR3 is TGTGCCAGCAGTGGGACAGGGGCAAACTATGGCTACACCTTC. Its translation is CASSGTGANYGYTF.

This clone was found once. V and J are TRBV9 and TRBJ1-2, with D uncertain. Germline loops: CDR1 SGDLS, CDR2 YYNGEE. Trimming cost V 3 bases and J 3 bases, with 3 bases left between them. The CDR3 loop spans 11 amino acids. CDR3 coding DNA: TGTGCCAGCAGCGCTTACTATGGCTACACCTTC. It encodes CASSAYYGYTF.

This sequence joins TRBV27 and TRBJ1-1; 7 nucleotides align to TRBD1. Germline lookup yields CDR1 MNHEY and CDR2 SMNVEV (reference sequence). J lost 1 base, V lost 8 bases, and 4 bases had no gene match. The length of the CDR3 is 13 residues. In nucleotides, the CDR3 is TGTGCCAGCGGGGGACAGTGGAACACTGAAGCTTTCTTT. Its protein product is CASGGQWNTEAFF.

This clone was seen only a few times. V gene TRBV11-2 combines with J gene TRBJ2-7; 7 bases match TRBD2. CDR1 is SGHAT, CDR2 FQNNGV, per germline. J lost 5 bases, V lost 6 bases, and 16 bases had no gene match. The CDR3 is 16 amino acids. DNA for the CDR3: TGTGCCAGCAGTGTTGCGGGAGCAAAGGGTCTACACGAGCAGTACTTC. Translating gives CASSVAGAKGLHEQYF.

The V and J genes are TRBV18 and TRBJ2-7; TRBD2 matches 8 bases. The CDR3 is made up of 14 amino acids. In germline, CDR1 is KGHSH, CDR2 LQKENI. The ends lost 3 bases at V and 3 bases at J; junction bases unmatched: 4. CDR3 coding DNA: TGTGCCAGCTCACCGGGACTAGGCCACTACGAGCAGTACTTC. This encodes CASSPGLGHYEQYF.

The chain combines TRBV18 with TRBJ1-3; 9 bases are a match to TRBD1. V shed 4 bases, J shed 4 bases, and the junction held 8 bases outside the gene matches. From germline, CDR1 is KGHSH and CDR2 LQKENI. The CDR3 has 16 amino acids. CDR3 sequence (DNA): TGTGCCAGCTCACAGCGCCGGGACAGGGAGGGAAACACCATATATTTT. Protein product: CASSQRRDREGNTIYF.

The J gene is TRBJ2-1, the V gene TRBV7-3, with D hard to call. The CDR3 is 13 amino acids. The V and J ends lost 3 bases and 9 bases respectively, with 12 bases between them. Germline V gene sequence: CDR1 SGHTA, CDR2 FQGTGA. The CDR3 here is CASSFNQASEQFF. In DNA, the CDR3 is TGTGCCAGCAGCTTTAACCAGGCATCTGAGCAGTTCTTC.

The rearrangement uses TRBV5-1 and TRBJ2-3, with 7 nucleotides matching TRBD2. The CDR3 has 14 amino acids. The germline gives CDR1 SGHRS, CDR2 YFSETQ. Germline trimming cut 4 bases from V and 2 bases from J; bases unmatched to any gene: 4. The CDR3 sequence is CASSGGTTTDTQYF. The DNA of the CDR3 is TGCGCCAGCAGCGGGGGGACTACCACAGATACGCAGTATTTT.

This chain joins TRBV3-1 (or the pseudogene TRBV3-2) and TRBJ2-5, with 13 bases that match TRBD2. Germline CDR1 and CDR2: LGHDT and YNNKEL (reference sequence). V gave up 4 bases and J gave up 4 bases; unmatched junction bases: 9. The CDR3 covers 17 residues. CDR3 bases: TGTGCCAGCAGCCGACTAGCGGGAGGACCCGACGGAGAGACCCAGTACTTC. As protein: CASSRLAGGPDGETQYF.